A single sample gave rise to the 4 T cell receptor beta chains below, sequenced in a study of shared clonotypes between healthy human individuals. The table came from immunoSEQ multiplex PCR; TCRdb's copy has only in-frame clones and leaves some out. The repertoire includes roughly 2.5 million clones, around nine tenths of them detected once, and roughly 0.15% sits in the top ten. Sequences were obtained from naive CD4+ T cells sorted from blood. The subset here: CD45RA+ positively selected. The receptors shown here come from a man younger than 35 in good health.

Details on this clone: The sample has other DNA sequences that encode this CDR3 too. Written as DNA, the CDR3 is TGTGCCAGCAGCTCGCGGGTCTCCTACGAGCAGTACTTC. This encodes CASSSRVSYEQYF. This chain joins TRBV5-6 and TRBJ2-7, with a possible D match to TRBD2 (5 bases). The V end was cut by 3 bases, the J end by 0 bases, with 7 bases between. CDR1 and CDR2 (germline): SGHDT, YYEEEE. This CDR3 is built from 13 residues.

CDR3 sequence reads: CASSLTGDSEYEQYF. In DNA, the CDR3 is TGTGCCAGCAGCTTGACGGGGGATTCAGAATACGAGCAGTACTTC. The V and J genes are TRBV7-9 and TRBJ2-7; possibly TRBD2 for D (6 bases). The CDR3 is 15 residues long. V dropped 3 bases and J dropped 4 bases, with 16 bases sitting between them. Germline V CDR1 and CDR2: SEHNR, FQNEAQ (reference sequence). The full variable domain, rest sourced from reference TRBV7-9 and TRBJ2-7, is DTGVSQNPRHKITKRGQNVTFRCDPISEHNRLYWYRQTLGQGPEFLTYFQNEAQLEKSRLLSDRFSAERPKGSFSTLEIQRTEQGDSAMYLCASSLTGDSEYEQYFGPGTRLTVT.

The chain couples TRBV5-6 to TRBJ2-7, with D possibly TRBD2 on 6 matching bases. CDR1 and CDR2 (germline): SGHDT, YYEEEE. The CDR3 length is 15 residues. V was shortened by 3 bases and J by 3 bases, with 16 bases between the two germline ends. As DNA, the CDR3 is TGTGCCAGCAGCTGGGGGGAAGGGTTTCTCTACGAGCAGTACTTC. Protein: CASSWGEGFLYEQYF.

The gene calls are TRBV10-3 and TRBJ2-1, with 7 positions matching TRBD2. V lost 3 bases to trimming and J lost 10 bases; unmatched junction nucleotides: 3. Germline-derived CDR1 and CDR2 are ENHRY and SYGVKD. CDR3 length equals 12 residues. CDR3 nucleotides: TGTGCCATCAGTGATGCTAGCGGCGAGCAGTTCTTC. Translation gives CAISDASGEQFF.